Listed here are 14 T cell receptor beta chains from one sample, sequenced in a study of cytomegalovirus exposure and HLA in healthy donors. The PCR made use of 60 Vbeta and 13 Jbeta primers. Sequencing was performed with immunoSEQ multiplex PCR; in TCRdb, only in-frame clones are kept and a portion is missing. The sample has roughly 240,000 clones; approximately 81% are singletons. Sequences were obtained from PBMCs. The receptors here all came from a girl aged 2 to 10 in good health and CMV-seronegative.

The chain links TRBV5-4 to TRBJ2-7, with TRBD2 matching 8 bases. Germline loops: CDR1 SGHNT, CDR2 YYREEE (reference sequence). This CDR3 comprises 13 residues. The V and J ends lost 4 bases and 6 bases, in that order; junction bases with no gene match: 6. The CDR3 sequence is CASSPSGGTEQYF. The DNA for the CDR3 is TGTGCCAGCAGCCCCTCGGGGGGGACCGAGCAGTACTTC.

The rearrangement joins TRBV7-9 to TRBJ1-6, with 8 bases that match TRBD1. Germline V CDR1 and CDR2: SEHNR, FQNEAQ (reference sequence). The CDR3 has 15 amino acids. The V and J ends lost 5 bases and 10 bases, in that order; junction bases with no gene match: 10. CDR3: CASSGSGTGNSPLHF. The CDR3, as DNA: TGTGCCAGCAGCGGATCCGGGACAGGTAACTCACCCCTCCACTTT.

The genes are TRBV7-8 and TRBJ2-3, with a tentative D call TRBD2 (6 bases). V lost 1 base and J 10 bases, leaving 15 bases between the germline ends. CDR1 and CDR2 (germline): SGHVS, FQNEAQ. This CDR3 spans 14 amino acids. CDR3 loop: CASSLEGRSQSQYF. The CDR3 DNA is TGTGCCAGCAGCTTAGAGGGGAGGAGTCAATCGCAGTATTTT. The full variable domain, rest sourced from reference TRBV7-8 and TRBJ2-3, is GAGVSQSPRYKVAKRGQDVALRCDPISGHVSLFWYQQALGQGPEFLTYFQNEAQLDKSGLPSDRFFAERPEGSVSTLKIQRTQQEDSAVYLCASSLEGRSQSQYFGPGTRLTVL.

This chain connects TRBV27 to TRBJ2-7; tentative D call: TRBD1 (6 bases). Trimming stripped 0 bases from V and 6 bases from J, with 9 bases between. The CDR3 runs 13 residues. The germline V gene has CDR1 MNHEY and CDR2 SMNVEV (reference sequence). Here the CDR3 reads CASSLSWGLEQYF. The CDR3 bases are TGTGCCAGCAGTTTATCATGGGGGCTCGAGCAGTACTTC.

The genes are TRBV29-1 and TRBJ2-1, with 16 bases aligning to TRBD2. The CDR3 extends over 17 amino acids. From germline, CDR1 is SQVTM and CDR2 ANQGSEA. Trimming at V came to 7 bases and at J to 2 bases, leaving 8 bases not matched to a gene. CDR3 region: CSARGLAGGPTYNEQFF. The DNA for the CDR3 is TGCAGCGCTAGGGGACTAGCGGGAGGGCCCACCTACAATGAGCAGTTCTTC.

The gene calls are TRBV7-9 and TRBJ2-3; 8 bases agree with TRBD2. Germline lookup yields CDR1 SEHNR and CDR2 FQNEAQ (reference sequence). The CDR3 loop spans 18 amino acids. After removal of 4 bases from V and 0 bases from J, the junction contained 12 bases not matched to a gene. The CDR3 region is CASSSERLALTSTDTQYF. DNA for the CDR3: TGTGCCAGCAGCTCTGAACGACTAGCGCTAACTAGCACAGATACGCAGTATTTT.

Comment on this clone: This sample also contains other DNA sequences that code for the same CDR3. The CDR3 DNA sequence: TGCGCCAGCAGTCTTCGGGTCCCTCGCTTCTCAATGAACACTGAAGCTTTCTTT. Translated: CASSLRVPRFSMNTEAFF. The V gene is TRBV23-1, the J gene TRBJ1-1; D not certain. TRBV23-1 is sorted into the ORF group, with uncertain function. The V and J ends lost 4 bases and 0 bases respectively, with 21 bases between them. The length of the CDR3 is 18 residues.

The genes are TRBV4-1 and TRBJ1-5; TRBD1 might be the D (6 bases). The germline V gene has CDR1 MGHRA and CDR2 YSYEKL. V was trimmed by 0 bases and J by 6 bases, leaving 15 bases between them. This CDR3 has 16 amino acids. The CDR3 sequence: CASSQDPGASTQPQHF. CDR3 nucleotide sequence: TGCGCCAGCAGCCAAGACCCAGGGGCATCCACTCAGCCCCAGCATTTT.

The chain links TRBV6-5 to TRBJ1-1; D unclear. This CDR3 contains 14 residues. V was cut by 0 bases and J by 4 bases, with 9 bases left in between. Germline-derived CDR1 and CDR2 are MNHEY and SVGAGI. The chain's CDR3 is CASSYSAVLTEAFF. The CDR3 nucleotides are TGTGCCAGCAGTTACTCGGCAGTCCTCACTGAAGCTTTCTTT.

The chain couples TRBV7-9 to TRBJ2-7; D gene unclear. CDR1 and CDR2 (germline): SEHNR, FQNEAQ (reference sequence). The CDR3 loop spans 13 amino acids. V lost 6 bases to trimming and J lost 3 bases, with 12 bases between them. The CDR3 DNA is TGTGCCAGCAGTTTCGACTGGATCTACGAGCAGTACTTC. Translation gives CASSFDWIYEQYF.

This chain links TRBV7-2 with TRBJ2-7, with 8 bases identical to TRBD1. Germline CDR1 and CDR2: SGHTA and FQGNSA. Germline trimming cut 3 bases from V and 3 bases from J; bases unmatched to any gene: 4. CDR3 size: 14 residues. CDR3 region: CASSFGTGSYEQYF. Here the CDR3 DNA reads TGTGCCAGCAGCTTCGGGACAGGAAGCTACGAGCAGTACTTC.

This sequence joins TRBV2 and TRBJ1-6; D unclear. Deletions cut 3 bases from V and 0 bases from J, with 9 bases between. CDR3 length equals 16 residues. CDR1 and CDR2 from the germline V gene are SNHLY and FYNNEI. CDR3 residues: CASSDKPYSYNSPLHF. The CDR3 bases are TGTGCCAGCAGTGACAAGCCTTACTCCTATAATTCACCCCTCCACTTT.

The V call is TRBV6-1, the J call TRBJ1-1; D call uncertain. V was pared by 8 bases and J by 0 bases, with 7 bases between. Germline V gene sequence: CDR1 MNHNS, CDR2 SASEGT. CDR3 length equals 12 residues. The CDR3 nucleotides read TGTGCCAGCGGGAGAATGAACACTGAAGCTTTCTTT. This encodes CASGRMNTEAFF.

The count of this clone is one. The CDR3 bases are TGTGCCAGCAGCCCCGGACTAGCGGGGAGCACAGATACGCAGTATTTT. Its protein is CASSPGLAGSTDTQYF. The gene calls are TRBV5-4 and TRBJ2-3, with 12 bases identical to TRBD2. The CDR3 runs to 16 residues. V lost 4 bases and J lost 0; bases outside the gene matches: 3. The germline CDR1 and CDR2 sequences are SGHNT and YYREEE (reference sequence). Full variable domain (rest looked up from reference TRBV5-4 and TRBJ2-3): ETGVTQSPTHLIKTRGQQVTLRCSSQSGHNTVSWYQQALGQGPQFIFQYYREEENGRGNFPPRFSGLQFPNYSSELNVNALELDDSALYLCASSPGLAGSTDTQYFGPGTRLTVL.